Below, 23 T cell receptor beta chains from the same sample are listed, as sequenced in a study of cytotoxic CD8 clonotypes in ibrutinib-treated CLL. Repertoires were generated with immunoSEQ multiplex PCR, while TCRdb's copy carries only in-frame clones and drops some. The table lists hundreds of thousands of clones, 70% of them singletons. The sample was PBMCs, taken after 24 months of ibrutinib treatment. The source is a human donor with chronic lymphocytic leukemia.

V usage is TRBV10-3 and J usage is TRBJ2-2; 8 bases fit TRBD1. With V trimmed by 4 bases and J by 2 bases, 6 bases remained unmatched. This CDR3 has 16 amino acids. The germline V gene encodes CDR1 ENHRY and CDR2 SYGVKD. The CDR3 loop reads CAISARTGRNTGELFF. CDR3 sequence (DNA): TGTGCCATCAGTGCCAGGACAGGGAGAAACACCGGGGAGCTGTTTTTT.

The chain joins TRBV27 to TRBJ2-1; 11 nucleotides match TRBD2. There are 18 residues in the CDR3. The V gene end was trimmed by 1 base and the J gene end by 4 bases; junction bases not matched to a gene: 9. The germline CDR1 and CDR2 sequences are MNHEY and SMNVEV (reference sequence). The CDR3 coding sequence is TGTGCCAGCAGTTTATTAGGCCTAGCGGGAGGAATTTACAATGAGCAGTTCTTC. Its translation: CASSLLGLAGGIYNEQFF.

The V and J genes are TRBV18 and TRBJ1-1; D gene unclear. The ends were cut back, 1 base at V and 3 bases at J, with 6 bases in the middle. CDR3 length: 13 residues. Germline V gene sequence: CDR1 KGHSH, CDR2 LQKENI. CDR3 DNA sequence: TGTGCCAGCTCACCACGTCGGGACACTGAAGCTTTCTTT. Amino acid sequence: CASSPRRDTEAFF.

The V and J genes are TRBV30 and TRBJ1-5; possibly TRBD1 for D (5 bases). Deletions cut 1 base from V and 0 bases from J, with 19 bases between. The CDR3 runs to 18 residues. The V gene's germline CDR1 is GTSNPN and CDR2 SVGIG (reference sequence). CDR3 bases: TGTGCCTGGAGTGCCGCAATGCTAGGGGTGGGTAGCAATCAGCCCCAGCATTTT. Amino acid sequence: CAWSAAMLGVGSNQPQHF.

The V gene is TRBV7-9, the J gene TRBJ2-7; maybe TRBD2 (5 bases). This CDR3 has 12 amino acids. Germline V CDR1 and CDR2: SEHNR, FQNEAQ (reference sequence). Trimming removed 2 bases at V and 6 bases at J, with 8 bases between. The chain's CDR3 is CASSLPGGEQYF. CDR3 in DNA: TGTGCCAGCAGCTTACCTGGAGGCGAGCAGTACTTC.

Here the CDR3 reads CASSPAGTSGRAEGDTQYF. CDR3 nucleotide sequence: TGTGCCAGCAGCCCGGCCGGGACTAGCGGGAGGGCCGAGGGAGATACGCAGTATTTT. This rearrangement joins TRBV28 to TRBJ2-3; TRBD2 matches at 16 bases. Germline CDR1 and CDR2: MDHEN and SYDVKM. This CDR3 region has 19 residues. The ends lost 6 bases at V and 5 bases at J; junction bases unmatched: 14. Together with reference TRBV28 and TRBJ2-3, the CDR3 gives the full variable domain: DVKVTQSSRYLVKRTGEKVFLECVQDMDHENMFWYRQDPGLGLRLIYFSYDVKMKEKGDIPEGYSVSREKKERFSLILESASTNQTSMYLCASSPAGTSGRAEGDTQYFGPGTRLTVL.

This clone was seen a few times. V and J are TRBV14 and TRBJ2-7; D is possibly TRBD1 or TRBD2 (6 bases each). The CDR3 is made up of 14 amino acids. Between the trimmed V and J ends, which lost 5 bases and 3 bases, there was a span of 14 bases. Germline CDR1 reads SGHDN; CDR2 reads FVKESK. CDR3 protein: CASSYYGGGYEQYF. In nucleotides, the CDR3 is TGTGCCAGCAGCTACTATGGAGGGGGCTACGAGCAGTACTTC.

This CDR3 reads CASTTRENYEQYF. The DNA for the CDR3 is TGTGCCAGCACTACACGGGAGAACTACGAGCAGTACTTC. The chain combines TRBV5-4 with TRBJ2-7; tentatively, D is TRBD2 (6 bases). Germline V gene lookup returns CDR1 SGHNT and CDR2 YYREEE (reference sequence). This CDR3 is built from 13 residues. V was shortened by 6 bases and J by 3 bases, with 13 bases between the two germline ends.

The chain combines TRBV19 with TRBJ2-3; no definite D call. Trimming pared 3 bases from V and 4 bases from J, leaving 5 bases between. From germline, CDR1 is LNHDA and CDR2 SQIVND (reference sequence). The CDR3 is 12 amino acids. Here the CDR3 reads CASSISSDTQYF. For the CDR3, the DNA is TGTGCCAGTAGTATCTCTTCAGATACGCAGTATTTT.

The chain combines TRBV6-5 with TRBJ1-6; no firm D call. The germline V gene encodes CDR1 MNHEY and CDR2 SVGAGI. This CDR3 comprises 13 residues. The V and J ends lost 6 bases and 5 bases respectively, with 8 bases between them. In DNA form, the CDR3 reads TGTGCCAGCAGCCGCCAAAATAATTCACCCCTCCACTTT. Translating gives CASSRQNNSPLHF.

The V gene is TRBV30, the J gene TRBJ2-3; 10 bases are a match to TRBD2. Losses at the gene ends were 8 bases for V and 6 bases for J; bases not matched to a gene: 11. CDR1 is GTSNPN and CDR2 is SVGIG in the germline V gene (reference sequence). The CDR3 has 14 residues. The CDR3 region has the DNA TGTGCCAGCGGGAGGGGTGGAACGCACGATACGCAGTATTTT. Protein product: CASGRGGTHDTQYF.

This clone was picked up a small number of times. CDR3 nucleotide sequence: TGTGCCAGCAGCCAAGATCTAGCGTCGGTCACCGGGGAGCTGTTTTTT. Translated, it gives CASSQDLASVTGELFF. This chain links TRBV4-2 with TRBJ2-2; the D gene is possibly TRBD2 (6 bases). The length of the CDR3 is 16 residues. Germline assignment: CDR1 LGHNA and CDR2 YNFKEQ. The germline V and J ends were trimmed by 0 bases and 4 bases, with 12 bases remaining between them.

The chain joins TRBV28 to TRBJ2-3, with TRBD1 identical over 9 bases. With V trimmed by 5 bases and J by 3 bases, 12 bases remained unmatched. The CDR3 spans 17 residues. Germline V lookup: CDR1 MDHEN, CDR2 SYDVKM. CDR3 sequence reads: CASSRTTRGTGTDTQYF. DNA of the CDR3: TGTGCCAGCAGTCGAACTACACGCGGGACAGGGACAGATACGCAGTATTTT.

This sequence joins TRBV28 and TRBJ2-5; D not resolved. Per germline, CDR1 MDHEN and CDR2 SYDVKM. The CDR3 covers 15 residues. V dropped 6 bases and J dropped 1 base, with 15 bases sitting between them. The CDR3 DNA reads TGTGCCAGCAGCTACATTCCTAGGCCCCAAGAGACCCAGTACTTC. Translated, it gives CASSYIPRPQETQYF.

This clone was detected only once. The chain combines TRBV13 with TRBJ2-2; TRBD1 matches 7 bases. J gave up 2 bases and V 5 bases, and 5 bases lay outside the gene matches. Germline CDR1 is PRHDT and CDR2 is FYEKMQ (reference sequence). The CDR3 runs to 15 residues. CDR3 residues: CASSHRDRNTGELFF. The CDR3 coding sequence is TGTGCCAGCAGCCACCGGGACAGAAACACCGGGGAGCTGTTTTTT.

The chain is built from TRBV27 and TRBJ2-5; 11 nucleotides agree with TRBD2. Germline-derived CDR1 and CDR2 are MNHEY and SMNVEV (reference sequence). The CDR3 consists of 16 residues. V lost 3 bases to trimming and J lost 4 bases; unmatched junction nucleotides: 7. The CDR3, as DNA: TGTGCCAGCAGTTTTAGCGGGAGGGCCGTGGGAGAGACCCAGTACTTC. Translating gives CASSFSGRAVGETQYF.

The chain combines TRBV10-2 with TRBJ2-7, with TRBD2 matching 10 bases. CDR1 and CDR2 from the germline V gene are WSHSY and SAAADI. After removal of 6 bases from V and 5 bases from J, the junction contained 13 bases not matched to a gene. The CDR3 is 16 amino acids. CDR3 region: CASSGLAGVSRDEQYF. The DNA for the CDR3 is TGCGCCAGCAGCGGTCTAGCGGGAGTTTCCAGGGACGAGCAGTACTTC.

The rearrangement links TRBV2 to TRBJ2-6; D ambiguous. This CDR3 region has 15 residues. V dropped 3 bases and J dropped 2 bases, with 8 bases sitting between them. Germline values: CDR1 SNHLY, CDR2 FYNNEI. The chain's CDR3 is CASSDGVPGANVLTF. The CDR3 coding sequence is TGTGCCAGCAGTGATGGTGTTCCTGGGGCCAACGTCCTGACTTTC.

Written as DNA, the CDR3 is TGTGCCAGCAGAAGGACAGGGGTTTCAGATACGCAGTATTTT. This codes for CASRRTGVSDTQYF. The rearrangement uses TRBV6-1 and TRBJ2-3; 9 bases fit TRBD1. The CDR3 runs 14 residues. Trimming removed 6 bases from V and 4 bases from J; junction bases left unmatched: 5. CDR1 and CDR2 (germline): MNHNS, SASEGT.

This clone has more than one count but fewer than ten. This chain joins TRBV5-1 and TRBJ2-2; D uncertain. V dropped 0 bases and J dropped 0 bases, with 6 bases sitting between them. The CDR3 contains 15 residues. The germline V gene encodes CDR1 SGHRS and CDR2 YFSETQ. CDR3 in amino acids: CASSLAQPNTGELFF. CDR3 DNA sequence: TGCGCCAGCAGCTTGGCACAGCCGAACACCGGGGAGCTGTTTTTT.

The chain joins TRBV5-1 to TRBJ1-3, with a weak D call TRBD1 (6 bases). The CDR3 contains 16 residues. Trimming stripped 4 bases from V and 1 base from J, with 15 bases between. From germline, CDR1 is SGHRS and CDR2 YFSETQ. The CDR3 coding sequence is TGCGCCAGCAGCGCCGGGACACTGTATTCTGGAAACACCATATATTTT. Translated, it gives CASSAGTLYSGNTIYF.

The CDR3 nucleotides read TGTGCCAGCGACAGGAGGGGAGCGGAGTACCAAGAGACCCAGTACTTC. The encoded protein is CASDRRGAEYQETQYF. This rearrangement joins TRBV6-4 to TRBJ2-5; D possibly matches TRBD1 or TRBD2 (6 bases each). CDR3 length equals 16 residues. CDR1 MRHNA and CDR2 SNTAGT come from the germline V gene. Trimming pared 8 bases from V and 0 bases from J, leaving 19 bases between.

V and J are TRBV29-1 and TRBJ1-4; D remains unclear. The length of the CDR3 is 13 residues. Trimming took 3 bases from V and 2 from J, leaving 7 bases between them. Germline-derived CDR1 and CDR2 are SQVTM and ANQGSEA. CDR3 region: CSVEGGTNEKLFF. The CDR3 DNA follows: TGCAGCGTTGAGGGAGGGACTAATGAAAAACTGTTTTTT.